Only a few counts were recorded for the clone carrying this TCR beta chain. Treatment denoted: oral pan-JAK inhibitor, 5-10 mg twice daily. These data belong to a study of CD8+ T cells in alopecia areata. As the sequencing template, cDNA was produced by extracting RNA and reverse transcribing it. Here immunoSEQ multiplex PCR was the method, and the copy in TCRdb shows in-frame clones only, minus some. Of 200,000 to 250,000 clones in the sample, less than 65% were seen once. The CDR3 runs to 16 residues. V shed 3 bases and J shed 10 bases, with 19 bases lying between them. Germline V gives CDR1 KGHSH, CDR2 LQKENI.

Sequences were derived from CD4+ T cells sorted from blood, sampled at week 4, from a patient treated with tofacitinib. The sequence came from a human donor with alopecia areata. The chain is built from TRBV18 and TRBJ1-6, with D maybe TRBD1 (6 bases). This CDR3 reads CASSPLDSSGGSPLHF. In nucleotides, the CDR3 is TGTGCCAGCTCACCGCTGGACAGTTCGGGGGGATCACCCCTCCACTTT.